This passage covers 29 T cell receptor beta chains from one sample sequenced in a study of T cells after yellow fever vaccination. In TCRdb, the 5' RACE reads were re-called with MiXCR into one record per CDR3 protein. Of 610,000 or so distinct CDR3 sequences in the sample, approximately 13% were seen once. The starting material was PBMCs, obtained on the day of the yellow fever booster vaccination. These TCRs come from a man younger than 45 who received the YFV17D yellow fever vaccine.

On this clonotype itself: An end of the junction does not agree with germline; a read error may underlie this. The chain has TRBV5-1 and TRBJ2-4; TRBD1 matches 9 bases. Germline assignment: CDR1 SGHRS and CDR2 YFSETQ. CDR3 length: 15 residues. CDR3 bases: TGCGCCAGCAGGTTGGGGACAGGGGCCAAAAACATTCAGTACTTC. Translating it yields CASRLGTGAKNIQYF.

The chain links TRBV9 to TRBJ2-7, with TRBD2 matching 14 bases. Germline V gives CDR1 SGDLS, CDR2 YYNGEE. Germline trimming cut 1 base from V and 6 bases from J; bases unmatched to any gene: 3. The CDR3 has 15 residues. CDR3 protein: CASSVTGLAGVEQYF. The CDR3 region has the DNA TGTGCCAGCAGCGTAACGGGACTAGCGGGAGTCGAGCAGTACTTC.

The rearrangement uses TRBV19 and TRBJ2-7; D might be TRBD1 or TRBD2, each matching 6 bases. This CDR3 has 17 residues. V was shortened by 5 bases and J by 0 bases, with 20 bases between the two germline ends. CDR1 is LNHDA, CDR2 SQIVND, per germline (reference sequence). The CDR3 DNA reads TGTGCCAGTAGTTCCCGACGGGGGCAGATGAGCTCCTACGAGCAGTACTTC. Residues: CASSSRRGQMSSYEQYF.

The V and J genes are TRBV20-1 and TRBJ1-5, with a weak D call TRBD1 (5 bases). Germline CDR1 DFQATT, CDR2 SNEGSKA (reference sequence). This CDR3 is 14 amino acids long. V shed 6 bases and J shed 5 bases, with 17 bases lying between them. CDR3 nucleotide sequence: TGCAGTGCCGCGCCAGGGCGCCGCCATCAGCCCCAGCATTTT. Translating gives CSAAPGRRHQPQHF.

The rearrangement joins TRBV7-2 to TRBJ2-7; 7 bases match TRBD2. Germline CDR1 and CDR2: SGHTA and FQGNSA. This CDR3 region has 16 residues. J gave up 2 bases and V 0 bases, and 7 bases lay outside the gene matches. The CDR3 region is CASSLAAGVITYEQYF. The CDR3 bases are TGTGCCAGCAGCTTAGCGGCGGGAGTAATCACCTACGAGCAGTACTTC.

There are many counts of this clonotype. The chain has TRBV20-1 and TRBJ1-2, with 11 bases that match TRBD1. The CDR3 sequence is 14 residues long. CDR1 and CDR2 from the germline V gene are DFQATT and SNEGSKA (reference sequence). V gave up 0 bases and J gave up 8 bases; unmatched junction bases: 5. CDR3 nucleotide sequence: TGCAGTGCTAGAGATACCGGGACAGGGGGAGGCTACACCTTC. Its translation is CSARDTGTGGGYTF.

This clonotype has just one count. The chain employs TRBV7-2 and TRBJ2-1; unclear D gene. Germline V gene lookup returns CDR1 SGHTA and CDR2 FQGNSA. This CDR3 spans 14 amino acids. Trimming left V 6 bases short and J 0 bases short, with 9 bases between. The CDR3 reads CASRRTSSYNEQFF. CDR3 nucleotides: TGTGCCAGCAGGCGGACGAGCTCCTACAATGAGCAGTTCTTC.

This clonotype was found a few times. As DNA, the CDR3 is TGTGCCTCCGGCGGGGTGGGCAATCAGCCCCAGCATTTT. Its protein is CASGGVGNQPQHF. The chain uses TRBV7-2 and TRBJ1-5, with D unresolved. The length of the CDR3 is 13 residues. The germline V and J ends were trimmed by 11 bases and 2 bases, with 13 bases remaining between them. The V gene's germline CDR1 is SGHTA and CDR2 FQGNSA.

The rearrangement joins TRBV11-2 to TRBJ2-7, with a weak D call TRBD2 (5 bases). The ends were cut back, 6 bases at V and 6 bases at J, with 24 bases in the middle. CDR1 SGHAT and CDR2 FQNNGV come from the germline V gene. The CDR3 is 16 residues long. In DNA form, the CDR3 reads TGTGCCAGCAGTCCAACCGACACTAGTCGATTTGGCGAGCAGTACTTC. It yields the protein CASSPTDTSRFGEQYF.

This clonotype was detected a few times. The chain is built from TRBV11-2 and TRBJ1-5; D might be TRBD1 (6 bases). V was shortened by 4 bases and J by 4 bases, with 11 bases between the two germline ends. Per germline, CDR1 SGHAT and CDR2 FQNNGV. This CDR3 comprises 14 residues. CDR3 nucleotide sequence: TGTGCCAGCAGCTGGGGGGGCGGGAATCAGCCCCAGCATTTT. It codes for CASSWGGGNQPQHF.

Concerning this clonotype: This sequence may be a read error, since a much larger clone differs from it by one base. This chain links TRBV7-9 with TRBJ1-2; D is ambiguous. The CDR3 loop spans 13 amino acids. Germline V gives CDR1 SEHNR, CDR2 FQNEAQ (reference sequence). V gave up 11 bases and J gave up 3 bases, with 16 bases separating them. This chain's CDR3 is CAGTRAGYYGYTF. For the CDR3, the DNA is TGTGCCGGCACACGGGCTGGCTACTATGGCTACACCTTC. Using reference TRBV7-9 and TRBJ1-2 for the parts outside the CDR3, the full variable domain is DTGVSQNPRHKITKRGQNVTFRCDPISEHNRLYWYRQTLGQGPEFLTYFQNEAQLEKSRLLSDRFSAERPKGSFSTLEIQRTEQGDSAMYLCAGTRAGYYGYTFGSGTRLTVV.

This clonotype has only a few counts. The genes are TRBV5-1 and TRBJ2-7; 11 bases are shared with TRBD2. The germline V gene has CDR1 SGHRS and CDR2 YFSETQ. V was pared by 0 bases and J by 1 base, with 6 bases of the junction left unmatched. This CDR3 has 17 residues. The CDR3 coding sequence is TGCGCCAGCAGCTTGGGTCTGACTAGCGGGATTTCCTACGAGCAGTACTTC. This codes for CASSLGLTSGISYEQYF. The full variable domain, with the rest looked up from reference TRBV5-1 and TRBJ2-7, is KAGVTQTPRYLIKTRGQQVTLSCSPISGHRSVSWYQQTPGQGLQFLFEYFSETQRNKGNFPGRFSGRQFSNSRSEMNVSTLELGDSALYLCASSLGLTSGISYEQYFGPGTRLTVT.

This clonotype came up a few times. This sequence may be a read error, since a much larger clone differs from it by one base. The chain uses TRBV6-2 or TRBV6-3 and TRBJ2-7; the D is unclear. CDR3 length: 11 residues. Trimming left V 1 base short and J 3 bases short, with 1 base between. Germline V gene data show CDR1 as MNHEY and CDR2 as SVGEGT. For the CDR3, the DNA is TGTGCCAGCAGTTACTTCTACGAGCAGTACTTC. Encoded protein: CASSYFYEQYF.

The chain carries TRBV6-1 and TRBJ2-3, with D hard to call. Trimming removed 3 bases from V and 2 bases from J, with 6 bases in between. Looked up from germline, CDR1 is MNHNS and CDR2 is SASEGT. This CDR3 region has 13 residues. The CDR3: CASSDHFTDTQYF. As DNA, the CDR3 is TGTGCCAGCAGTGACCATTTCACAGATACGCAGTATTTT.

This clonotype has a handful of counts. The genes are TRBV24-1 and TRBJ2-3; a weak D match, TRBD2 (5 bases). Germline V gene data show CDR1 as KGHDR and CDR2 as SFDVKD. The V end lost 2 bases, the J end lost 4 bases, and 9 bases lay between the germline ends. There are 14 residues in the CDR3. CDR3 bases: TGTGCCACCAGTGATTCCGGACTTGCAGATACGCAGTATTTT. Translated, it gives CATSDSGLADTQYF.

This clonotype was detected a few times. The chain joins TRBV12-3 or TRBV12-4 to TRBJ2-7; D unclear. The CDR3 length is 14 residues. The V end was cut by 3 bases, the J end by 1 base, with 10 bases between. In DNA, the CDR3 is TGTGCCAGCAGTTTTGCGGCAAGGTCCTACGAGCAGTACTTC. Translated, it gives CASSFAARSYEQYF.

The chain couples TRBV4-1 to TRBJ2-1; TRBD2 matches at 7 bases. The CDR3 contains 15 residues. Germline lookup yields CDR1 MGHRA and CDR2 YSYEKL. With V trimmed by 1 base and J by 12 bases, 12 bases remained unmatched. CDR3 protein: CASSQGVGEGLGQFF. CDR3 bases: TGCGCCAGCAGCCAAGGGGTAGGGGAGGGTTTGGGGCAGTTCTTC.

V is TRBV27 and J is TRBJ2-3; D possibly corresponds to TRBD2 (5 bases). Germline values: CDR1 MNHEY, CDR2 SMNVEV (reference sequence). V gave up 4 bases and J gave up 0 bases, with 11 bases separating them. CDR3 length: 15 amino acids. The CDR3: CASSSGETSTDTQYF. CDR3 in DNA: TGTGCCAGCAGTTCCGGGGAAACTAGCACAGATACGCAGTATTTT.

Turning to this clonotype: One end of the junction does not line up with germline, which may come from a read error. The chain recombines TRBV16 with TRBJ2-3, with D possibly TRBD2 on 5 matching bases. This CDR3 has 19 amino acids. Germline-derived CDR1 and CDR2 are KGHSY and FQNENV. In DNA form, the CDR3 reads TGTGCCTGCAGCCGCTTAGGACCCCGCGGGCTCTCTAGCACAGATACGCAGTATTTT. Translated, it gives CACSRLGPRGLSSTDTQYF.

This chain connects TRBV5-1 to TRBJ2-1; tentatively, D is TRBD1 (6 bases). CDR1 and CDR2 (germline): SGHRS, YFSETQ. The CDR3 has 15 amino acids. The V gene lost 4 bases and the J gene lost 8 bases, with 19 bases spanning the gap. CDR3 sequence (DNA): TGCGCCAGCAGCCTAGGGACAAAAGTGAGCCATGAGCAGTTCTTC. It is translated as CASSLGTKVSHEQFF.

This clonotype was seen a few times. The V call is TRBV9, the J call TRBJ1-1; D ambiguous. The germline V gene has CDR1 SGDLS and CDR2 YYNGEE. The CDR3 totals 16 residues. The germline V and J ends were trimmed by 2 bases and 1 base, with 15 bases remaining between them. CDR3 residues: CASSVFDSRKNTEAFF. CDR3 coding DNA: TGTGCCAGCAGCGTTTTCGATTCCCGAAAGAACACTGAAGCTTTCTTT. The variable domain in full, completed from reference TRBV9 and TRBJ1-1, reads DSGVTQTPKHLITATGQRVTLRCSPRSGDLSVYWYQQSLDQGLQFLIQYYNGEERAKGNILERFSAQQFPDLHSELNLSSLELGDSALYFCASSVFDSRKNTEAFFGQGTRLTVV.

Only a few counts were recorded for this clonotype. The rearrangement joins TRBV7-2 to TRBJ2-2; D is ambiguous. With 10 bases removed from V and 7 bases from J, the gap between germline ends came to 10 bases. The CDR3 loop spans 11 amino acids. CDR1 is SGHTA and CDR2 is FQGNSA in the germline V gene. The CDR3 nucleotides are TGTGCCATGGGTGGGAACGGGGAGCTGTTTTTT. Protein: CAMGGNGELFF.

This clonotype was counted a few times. The CDR3, as DNA: TGTGCCAGCAGCACGACCCCCAAGATGGCTCCCAGCTCCTATAATTCACCCCTCCACTTT. It specifies CASSTTPKMAPSSYNSPLHF. The rearrangement links TRBV21-1 to TRBJ1-6; the table's D call, TRBD1, has no DNA check behind it. TRBV21-1 is classified as a pseudogene. CDR3 length: 20 amino acids.

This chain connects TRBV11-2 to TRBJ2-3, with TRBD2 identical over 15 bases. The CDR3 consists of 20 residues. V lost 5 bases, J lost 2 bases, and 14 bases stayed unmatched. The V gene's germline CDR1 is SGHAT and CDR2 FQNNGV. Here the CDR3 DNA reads TGTGCCAGCAGCCCGAAGATGCCCGGACTAGCGGGAGGGAACACAGATACGCAGTATTTT. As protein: CASSPKMPGLAGGNTDTQYF.

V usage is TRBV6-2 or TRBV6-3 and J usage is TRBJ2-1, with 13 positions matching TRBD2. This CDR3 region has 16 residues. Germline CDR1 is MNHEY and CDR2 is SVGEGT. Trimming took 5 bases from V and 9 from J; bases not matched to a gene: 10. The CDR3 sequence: CASSPALGLAGSEQFF. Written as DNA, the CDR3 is TGTGCCAGCAGTCCTGCTTTGGGACTAGCGGGATCTGAGCAGTTCTTC.

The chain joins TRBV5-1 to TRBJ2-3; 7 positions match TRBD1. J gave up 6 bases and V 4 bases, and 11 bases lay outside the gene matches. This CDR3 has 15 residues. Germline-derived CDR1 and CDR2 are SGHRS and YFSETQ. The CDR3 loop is CASSKPDRETDTQYF. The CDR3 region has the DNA TGCGCCAGCAGCAAACCAGACAGGGAAACGGATACGCAGTATTTT.

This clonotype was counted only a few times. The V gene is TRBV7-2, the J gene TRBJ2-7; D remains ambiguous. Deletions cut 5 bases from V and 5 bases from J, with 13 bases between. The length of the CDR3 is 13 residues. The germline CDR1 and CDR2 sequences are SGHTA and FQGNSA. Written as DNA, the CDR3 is TGTGCCAGCAGCCCTAGAGTGGCCCACGAGCAGTACTTC. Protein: CASSPRVAHEQYF. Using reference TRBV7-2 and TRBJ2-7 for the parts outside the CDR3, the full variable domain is GAGVSQSPSNKVTEKGKDVELRCDPISGHTALYWYRQSLGQGLEFLIYFQGNSAPDKSGLPSDRFSAERTGGSVSTLTIQRTQQEDSAVYLCASSPRVAHEQYFGPGTRLTVT.

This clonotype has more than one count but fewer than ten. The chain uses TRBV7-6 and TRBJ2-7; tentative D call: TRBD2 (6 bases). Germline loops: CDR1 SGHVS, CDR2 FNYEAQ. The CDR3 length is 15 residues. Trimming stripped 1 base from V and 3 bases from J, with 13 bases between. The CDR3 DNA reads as TGTGCCAGCAGCTTAGAACCGGGACTTAGCTACGAGCAGTACTTC. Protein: CASSLEPGLSYEQYF.

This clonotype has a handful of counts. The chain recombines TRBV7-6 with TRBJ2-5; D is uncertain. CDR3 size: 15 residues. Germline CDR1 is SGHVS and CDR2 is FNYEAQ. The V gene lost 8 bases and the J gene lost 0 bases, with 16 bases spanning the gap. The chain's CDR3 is CASQDTYLYQETQYF. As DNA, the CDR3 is TGTGCCAGCCAAGATACCTATTTGTACCAAGAGACCCAGTACTTC.